Listed here are 7 T cell receptor beta chains from one sample, sequenced in a study of T cells in Graves' hyperthyroidism and ophthalmopathy. Amplification of TCR beta CDR3 regions was performed using RNA transcripts as template. The TCR CDR3 first-round RT-PCR relied on the HTBI primer set. Each CDR3 protein is one row after TCRdb ran MiXCR on the multiplex PCR reads. Of under 300,000 distinct CDR3 sequences in the sample, about 13% are singletons; the top ten hold roughly 7.9%. The sequenced sample consisted of blood. The receptor set was obtained from a woman aged 35 to 49 with Graves' hyperthyroidism.

V usage is TRBV12-3 or TRBV12-4 and J usage is TRBJ1-2, with 8 bases lining up with TRBD1. This CDR3 has 15 amino acids. Losses at the gene ends were 3 bases for V and 8 bases for J; bases not matched to a gene: 11. The DNA for the CDR3 is TGTGCCAGCAGTTTGTTCGGGCAGGGGGCGTGGGGCTACACCTTC. This sequence encodes CASSLFGQGAWGYTF.

This clonotype occurred a few times. DNA of the CDR3: TGTGCCAGCAGCCCCCCACTAGCGGGATCCACCGGGGAGCTGTTTTTT. Translated, it gives CASSPPLAGSTGELFF. The chain has TRBV3-1 and TRBJ2-2, with TRBD2 matching over 10 bases. This CDR3 region has 16 residues. CDR1 is LGHDT, CDR2 YNNKEL, per germline (reference sequence). The junction had 6 bases not matched to a gene; V was cut back by 4 bases and J by 4 bases.

This clonotype was counted many times. The rearrangement uses TRBV3-1 and TRBJ1-2, with D uncertain. V shed 1 base and J shed 5 bases, with 5 bases lying between them. The CDR3 spans 12 residues. Germline V gene lookup returns CDR1 LGHDT and CDR2 YNNKEL (reference sequence). DNA of the CDR3: TGTGCCAGCAGCCAAGGCAGATATGGCTACACCTTC. This gives the protein CASSQGRYGYTF.

This clonotype was detected a few times. The chain uses TRBV19 and TRBJ2-1; D is perhaps TRBD1 (6 bases). V was cut by 3 bases and J by 8 bases, with 11 bases left in between. Germline CDR1 and CDR2: LNHDA and SQIVND (reference sequence). The CDR3 consists of 13 residues. Here the CDR3 DNA reads TGTGCCAGTAGTATCTTCCCAGGGGATGAGCAGTTCTTC. Translated: CASSIFPGDEQFF.

This clonotype was observed a handful of times. The rearrangement links TRBV4-1 to TRBJ1-2; 7 bases agree with TRBD1. Germline assignment: CDR1 MGHRA and CDR2 YSYEKL. The CDR3 contains 16 residues. The ends lost 0 bases at V and 3 bases at J; junction bases unmatched: 7. CDR3 residues: CASSQEIRGRHYGYTF. The CDR3 DNA is TGCGCCAGCAGCCAAGAGATTAGGGGGCGTCACTATGGCTACACCTTC.

This clonotype was recorded many times. J is TRBJ1-3 and V is TRBV7-9, with unresolved D. From germline, CDR1 is SEHNR and CDR2 FQNEAQ (reference sequence). V was cut by 4 bases and J by 0 bases, with 13 bases left in between. There are 16 residues in the CDR3. CDR3 nucleotides: TGTGCCAGCAGCTCCCTCTCAGCGTTCTCTGGAAACACCATATATTTT. Its protein is CASSSLSAFSGNTIYF.

A note on this clonotype: A much larger clone differs from this one at a single base, so this may be a read error. The chain has TRBV20-1 and TRBJ2-3, with D possibly TRBD2 on 5 matching bases. The CDR3 has 16 residues. Trimming stripped 8 bases from V and 5 bases from J, with 26 bases between. Germline CDR1 DFQATT, CDR2 SNEGSKA (reference sequence). DNA of the CDR3: TGCAGTACTGATGGTGGGGAGACGGAGGCGGGAGATACGCAGTATTTT. The encoded protein is CSTDGGETEAGDTQYF.